The 27 T cell receptor beta chains below were found in one sample sequenced in a study of cytomegalovirus exposure and HLA in healthy donors. The PCR ran on 60 Vbeta and 13 Jbeta primers. Method: immunoSEQ multiplex PCR; TCRdb's copy keeps in-frame clones and lacks some. The sample carries some 98,000 clones, around 80% recorded once. Input material: PBMCs. Source of these receptors: a man between 35 and 55 years old in good health and CMV-seronegative.

V usage is TRBV5-4 and J usage is TRBJ2-7, with 9 bases lining up with TRBD1. J gave up 5 bases and V 1 base, and 4 bases lay outside the gene matches. Germline-derived CDR1 and CDR2 are SGHNT and YYREEE (reference sequence). The length of the CDR3 is 14 residues. CDR3 DNA: TGTGCCAGCAGCTTGTGGGACAGGGTCCACGAGCAGTACTTC. It yields the protein CASSLWDRVHEQYF.

This clone was detected once. J is TRBJ2-7 and V is TRBV9; 9 nucleotides agree with TRBD1. The CDR3 spans 14 residues. Germline V gene lookup returns CDR1 SGDLS and CDR2 YYNGEE. The trim removed 0 bases at V and 4 bases at J, leaving 2 bases unmatched. The DNA for the CDR3 is TGTGCCAGCAGCGTAGAGGGACAGGGTTACGAGCAGTACTTC. Protein product: CASSVEGQGYEQYF.

V gene TRBV7-3 combines with J gene TRBJ2-3; D is perhaps TRBD2 (5 bases). CDR1 and CDR2 from the germline V gene are SGHTA and FQGTGA. The CDR3 runs 14 residues. V gave up 2 bases and J gave up 4 bases, with 10 bases separating them. This CDR3 reads CASSLRGYADTQYF. CDR3 bases: TGTGCCAGCAGCTTACGAGGGTACGCAGATACGCAGTATTTT. Filled out from reference TRBV7-3 and TRBJ2-3, the complete variable domain reads GAGVSQTPSNKVTEKGKYVELRCDPISGHTALYWYRQSLGQGPEFLIYFQGTGAADDSGLPNDRFFAVRPEGSVSTLKIQRTERGDSAVYLCASSLRGYADTQYFGPGTRLTVL.

The CDR3 region is CASSVPGLAGGFIGELFF. In DNA, the CDR3 is TGTGCCAGCAGTGTACCGGGACTAGCGGGGGGGTTTATCGGGGAGCTGTTTTTT. The rearrangement joins TRBV27 to TRBJ2-2; 16 positions agree with TRBD2. Germline CDR1 is MNHEY and CDR2 is SMNVEV (reference sequence). CDR3 length: 18 residues. J gave up 7 bases and V 5 bases, and 10 bases lay outside the gene matches.

The rearrangement links TRBV4-1 to TRBJ1-5; the D is unclear. There are 16 residues in the CDR3. Per the germline V gene, CDR1 is MGHRA and CDR2 is YSYEKL. Trimming removed 4 bases at V and 7 bases at J, with 20 bases between. CDR3 coding DNA: TGCGCCAGCAGCCGAATTAATCAGGTCGGCGGGCAGCCCCAGCATTTT. It translates to CASSRINQVGGQPQHF.

This clone has just a few counts. The chain links TRBV30 to TRBJ2-1, with TRBD2 matching 7 bases. Trimming cost V 3 bases and J 8 bases; bases outside gene matches: 7. CDR1 and CDR2 from the germline V gene are GTSNPN and SVGIG (reference sequence). The CDR3 totals 13 residues. The CDR3 loop is CAWSNGLVHEQFF. CDR3 DNA sequence: TGTGCCTGGAGCAATGGACTAGTCCATGAGCAGTTCTTC.

The gene calls are TRBV27 and TRBJ2-3; TRBD2 aligns across 9 bases. The CDR3 is 15 amino acids. The V gene's germline CDR1 is MNHEY and CDR2 SMNVEV (reference sequence). Trimming removed 8 bases from V and 5 bases from J; junction bases left unmatched: 11. The CDR3 nucleotides are TGTGCCAGCTACCGGGGCGGGGGGGCAAAAGATACGCAGTATTTT. This translates into CASYRGGGAKDTQYF.

The rearrangement uses TRBV11-1 and TRBJ2-1, with 7 bases fitting TRBD2. V lost 7 bases to trimming and J lost 8 bases; unmatched junction nucleotides: 8. Germline CDR1 reads SGHAT; CDR2 reads FQDESV (reference sequence). The CDR3 loop spans 13 amino acids. CDR3 amino acids: CASMSGTIDEQFF. CDR3 sequence (DNA): TGTGCCAGCATGAGCGGGACTATCGATGAGCAGTTCTTC.

The chain links TRBV7-9 to TRBJ2-3; 7 bases align to TRBD1. V lost 8 bases to trimming and J lost 6 bases; unmatched junction nucleotides: 11. This CDR3 contains 14 residues. In germline, CDR1 is SEHNR, CDR2 FQNEAQ (reference sequence). Here the CDR3 reads CASYSQGVRDTQYF. CDR3 in DNA: TGTGCCAGCTACTCCCAGGGGGTGAGGGATACGCAGTATTTT.

The chain has TRBV5-1 and TRBJ2-5; tentative D call: TRBD1 (6 bases). Germline CDR1 reads SGHRS; CDR2 reads YFSETQ. CDR3 length: 14 residues. V gave up 6 bases and J gave up 3 bases, with 15 bases separating them. This CDR3 reads CASMTDSLEETQYF. DNA for the CDR3: TGCGCCAGCATGACGGACAGCCTCGAAGAGACCCAGTACTTC.

The chain combines TRBV7-9 with TRBJ2-7, with 10 bases identical to TRBD1. CDR1 and CDR2 from the germline V gene are SEHNR and FQNEAQ (reference sequence). This CDR3 is 15 amino acids long. With 1 base clipped from V and 2 bases from J, the junction kept 2 bases outside the gene matches. Here the CDR3 reads CASSLVGTGAYEQYF. The CDR3 nucleotides read TGTGCCAGCAGCTTAGTGGGGACAGGGGCCTACGAGCAGTACTTC.

The chain carries TRBV30 and TRBJ1-1; unclear D gene. The CDR3 consists of 14 residues. Trimming took 6 bases from V and 4 from J, leaving 18 bases between them. CDR1 GTSNPN and CDR2 SVGIG come from the germline V gene (reference sequence). The CDR3 loop is CACLRVTKGTEAFF. In nucleotides, the CDR3 is TGTGCCTGCCTGAGGGTCACTAAGGGCACTGAAGCTTTCTTT. Together with reference TRBV30 and TRBJ1-1, the CDR3 gives the full variable domain: SQTIHQWPATLVQPVGSPLSLECTVEGTSNPNLYWYRQAAGRGLQLLFYSVGIGQISSEVPQNLSASRPQDRQFILSSKKLLLSDSGFYLCACLRVTKGTEAFFGQGTRLTVV.

J is TRBJ2-3 and V is TRBV7-9; 7 bases fit TRBD1. Germline V gives CDR1 SEHNR, CDR2 FQNEAQ (reference sequence). V lost 5 bases, J lost 1 base, and 6 bases stayed unmatched. The length of the CDR3 is 15 residues. The DNA for the CDR3 is TGTGCCAGCAGCCCGACAGGGAGCGGCACAGATACGCAGTATTTT. This sequence encodes CASSPTGSGTDTQYF.

This clone was found a few times. The genes are TRBV6-6 and TRBJ2-2; TRBD1 matches at 9 bases. The CDR3 has 15 residues. Germline-derived CDR1 and CDR2 are MNHNY and SVGAGI (reference sequence). V shed 6 bases, J shed 5 bases, and the junction held 7 bases outside the gene matches. As DNA, the CDR3 is TGTGCCAGCAGCCCGACAGGGGGTAATACCGGGGAGCTGTTTTTT. It specifies CASSPTGGNTGELFF.

The CDR3 here is CASELDRAGELFF. The CDR3 coding sequence is TGCGCCAGTGAACTGGACAGGGCCGGGGAGCTGTTTTTT. The gene calls are TRBV5-1 and TRBJ2-2, with 8 bases aligning to TRBD1. V lost 8 bases and J lost 6; bases outside the gene matches: 6. This CDR3 region has 13 residues. From germline, CDR1 is SGHRS and CDR2 YFSETQ.

The chain joins TRBV27 to TRBJ1-6; a weak D match, TRBD1 (6 bases). Germline V gene sequence: CDR1 MNHEY, CDR2 SMNVEV (reference sequence). Trimming shortened V by 6 bases and J by 10 bases, and 19 bases separated the two germline ends. This CDR3 region has 15 residues. CDR3 residues: CASSYKQGFGSPLHF. The CDR3 region has the DNA TGTGCCAGCAGCTACAAACAGGGTTTTGGATCACCCCTCCACTTT.

This chain links TRBV6-1 with TRBJ2-7; perhaps TRBD1 as D (6 bases). CDR3 size: 14 residues. CDR1 is MNHNS and CDR2 is SASEGT in the germline V gene. The germline V and J ends were trimmed by 2 bases and 4 bases, with 12 bases remaining between them. The CDR3 here is CASSEQGPAYEQYF. The DNA for the CDR3 is TGTGCCAGCAGTGAACAGGGGCCTGCTTACGAGCAGTACTTC.

The chain combines TRBV19 with TRBJ2-2; D is possibly TRBD2 (5 bases). The CDR3 has 15 amino acids. V shed 9 bases and J shed 0 bases, with 14 bases lying between them. Per the germline V gene, CDR1 is LNHDA and CDR2 is SQIVND (reference sequence). CDR3 nucleotides: TGTGCCAGCCATTGGGGAGCCGCGAACACCGGGGAGCTGTTTTTT. It translates to CASHWGAANTGELFF.

This clone appeared a few times. The chain couples TRBV5-1 to TRBJ2-3; D is perhaps TRBD1 (5 bases). Deletions cut 1 base from V and 9 bases from J, with 18 bases between. The CDR3 runs to 15 residues. Germline CDR1 SGHRS, CDR2 YFSETQ. The CDR3 loop is CASSLWATDTETQYF. CDR3 DNA: TGCGCCAGCAGCTTGTGGGCTACGGACACCGAGACGCAGTATTTT.

The chain has TRBV19 and TRBJ1-1; the D gene is possibly TRBD1 (6 bases). CDR3 size: 13 residues. The V end was cut by 7 bases, the J end by 2 bases, with 11 bases between. Germline assignment: CDR1 LNHDA and CDR2 SQIVND (reference sequence). CDR3 coding DNA: TGTGCCAGTATCTCCAGGGGAAACACTGAAGCTTTCTTT. It translates to CASISRGNTEAFF.

This sequence joins TRBV5-1 and TRBJ2-3; tentatively, D is TRBD2 (6 bases). V lost 4 bases, J lost 0 bases, and 12 bases lay in between. Germline V gene sequence: CDR1 SGHRS, CDR2 YFSETQ. The CDR3 is 15 residues long. In DNA form, the CDR3 reads TGCGCCAGCAGCCTCTTAGCGGCGAGCACAGATACGCAGTATTTT. It translates to CASSLLAASTDTQYF.

The chain employs TRBV12-5 and TRBJ2-3; 9 nucleotides match TRBD1. The V gene's germline CDR1 is LGHNT and CDR2 FRNRAP. CDR3 length equals 15 residues. After removal of 5 bases from V and 2 bases from J, the junction contained 5 bases not matched to a gene. CDR3 bases: TGTGCTAGTGGTCCCGGGACAGGGCACACAGATACGCAGTATTTT. This gives the protein CASGPGTGHTDTQYF.

The chain has TRBV30 and TRBJ1-3; TRBD1 matches at 9 bases. V lost 3 bases to trimming and J lost 8 bases; unmatched junction nucleotides: 8. The CDR3 sequence is 14 residues long. Germline V gene sequence: CDR1 GTSNPN, CDR2 SVGIG (reference sequence). CDR3 DNA sequence: TGTGCCTGGAGCCCCGGGACAGGGTCGGACACCATATATTTT. It is translated as CAWSPGTGSDTIYF. Based on the CDR3 plus reference TRBV30 and TRBJ1-3, the full variable domain is SQTIHQWPATLVQPVGSPLSLECTVEGTSNPNLYWYRQAAGRGLQLLFYSVGIGQISSEVPQNLSASRPQDRQFILSSKKLLLSDSGFYLCAWSPGTGSDTIYFGEGSWLTVV.

The CDR3 region is CASSSLRINSNQPQHF. For the CDR3, the DNA is TGTGCCAGTAGTAGCCTCAGAATTAATAGCAATCAGCCCCAGCATTTT. The rearrangement links TRBV19 to TRBJ1-5; D gene unclear. This CDR3 contains 16 residues. From germline, CDR1 is LNHDA and CDR2 SQIVND (reference sequence). V gave up 4 bases and J gave up 0 bases, with 13 bases separating them.

The table lists this clone with a few counts. This chain joins TRBV4-3 and TRBJ1-2; D uncertain. CDR3 size: 14 residues. Germline V gene lookup returns CDR1 LGHNA and CDR2 YSLEER. Trimming removed 0 bases at V and 2 bases at J, with 7 bases between. CDR3: CASSQEARNYGYTF. DNA of the CDR3: TGCGCCAGCAGCCAAGAGGCCAGGAACTATGGCTACACCTTC.

V gene TRBV10-3 combines with J gene TRBJ1-4; 9 bases agree with TRBD1. CDR3 length: 19 amino acids. J lost 0 bases, V lost 0 bases, and 8 bases had no gene match. Germline V gives CDR1 ENHRY, CDR2 SYGVKD. CDR3 region: CAISESGTGYSATNEKLFF. As DNA, the CDR3 is TGTGCCATCAGTGAGTCTGGGACAGGGTATTCGGCAACTAATGAAAAACTGTTTTTT.

CDR3 in amino acids: CASSQDERVAFF. For the CDR3, the DNA is TGCGCCAGCAGCCAAGATGAGAGAGTAGCTTTCTTT. The chain carries TRBV4-1 and TRBJ1-1; no reliable D call. Germline V gives CDR1 MGHRA, CDR2 YSYEKL. Trimming removed 0 bases at V and 10 bases at J, with 9 bases between. The CDR3 runs 12 residues.